In its sample, the clone carrying this TCR beta chain is medium-sized. The entry originates in a study of spatial heterogeneity in lung cancer. This CDR3 spans 12 amino acids. V was trimmed by 3 bases and J by 2 bases, leaving 3 bases between them. The time point: sample taken at primary tumor resection. Sequencing was performed on whole RNA extracted from tumor and nontumor lung tissue, or from frozen PBMC, and the material was left unsorted. TCRdb recomputed calls from the 5' RACE reads with MiXCR, one row per CDR3 protein. The sample lists more than 45,000 distinct CDR3 sequences, approximately 5% occurring once.

Specimen: PBMCs, collected at surgery. The chain carries TRBV12-3 or TRBV12-4 and TRBJ2-3; D is unresolved. The TCR comes from a male donor with early-stage non-small cell lung cancer. The CDR3 nucleotides are TGTGCCAGCAGTTTTAACACAGATACGCAGTATTTT. This sequence encodes CASSFNTDTQYF.